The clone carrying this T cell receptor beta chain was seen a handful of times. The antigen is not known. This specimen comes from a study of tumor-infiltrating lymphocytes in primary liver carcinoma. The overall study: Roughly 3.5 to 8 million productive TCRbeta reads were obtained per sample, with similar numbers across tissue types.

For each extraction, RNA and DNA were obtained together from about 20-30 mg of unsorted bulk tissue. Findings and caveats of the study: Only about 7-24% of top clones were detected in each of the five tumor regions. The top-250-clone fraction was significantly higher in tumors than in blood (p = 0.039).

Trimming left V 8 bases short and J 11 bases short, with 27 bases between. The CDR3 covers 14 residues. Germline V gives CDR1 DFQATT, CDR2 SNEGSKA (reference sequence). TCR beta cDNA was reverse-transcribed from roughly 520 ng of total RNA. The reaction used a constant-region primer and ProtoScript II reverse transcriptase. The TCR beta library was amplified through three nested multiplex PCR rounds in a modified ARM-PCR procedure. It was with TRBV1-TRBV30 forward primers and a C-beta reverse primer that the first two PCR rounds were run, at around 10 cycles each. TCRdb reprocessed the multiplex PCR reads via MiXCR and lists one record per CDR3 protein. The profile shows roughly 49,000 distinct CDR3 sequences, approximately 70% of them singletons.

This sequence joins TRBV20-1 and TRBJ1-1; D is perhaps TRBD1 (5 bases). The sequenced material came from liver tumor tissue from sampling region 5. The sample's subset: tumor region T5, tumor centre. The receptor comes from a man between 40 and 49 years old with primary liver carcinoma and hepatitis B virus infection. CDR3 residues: CSCNPGRTVDTAFF. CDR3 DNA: TGCAGTTGCAATCCGGGGCGGACGGTCGATACGGCTTTCTTT.